The 25 T cell receptor beta chains below all came from one sample that was sequenced in a study of blood T cell repertoires in COVID-19. The table came from immunoSEQ multiplex PCR; TCRdb's copy has only in-frame clones and leaves some out. The sample shows roughly 70,000 clones, 75% to 95% of them seen only once. Input material: peripheral blood. These receptors originate from a human donor with active COVID-19. The donor label of this sample is uncertain.

This clone appeared a single time. The CDR3 DNA reads TGTGCCACCAGTGATTCGCGGGGGGTTCATGGCTACACCTTC. It translates to CATSDSRGVHGYTF. This rearrangement joins TRBV24-1 to TRBJ1-2, with D possibly TRBD1 on 5 matching bases. This CDR3 comprises 14 residues. Germline CDR1 KGHDR, CDR2 SFDVKD. V lost 2 bases and J 6 bases, leaving 12 bases between the germline ends.

The chain couples TRBV4-1 to TRBJ1-1; a weak D match, TRBD1 (6 bases). The CDR3 has 17 amino acids. Germline V CDR1 and CDR2: MGHRA, YSYEKL. V lost 1 base, J lost 0 bases, and 15 bases lay in between. The CDR3 region has the DNA TGCGCCAGCAGCCAAGTACAGGGAGGGGGGGTGAACACTGAAGCTTTCTTT. It specifies CASSQVQGGGVNTEAFF.

The CDR3 DNA reads as TGTGCCAGCAGCTTTTCACAGGGCACCGGGGAGCTGTTTTTT. Translated, it gives CASSFSQGTGELFF. The gene calls are TRBV11-2 and TRBJ2-2, with D perhaps matching TRBD1 (6 bases). CDR3 length: 14 residues. With 3 bases removed from V and 4 bases from J, the gap between germline ends came to 9 bases. CDR1 is SGHAT, CDR2 FQNNGV, per germline.

This clone was detected once. The genes are TRBV4-2 and TRBJ2-1; 10 nucleotides agree with TRBD2. Germline V gene data show CDR1 as LGHNA and CDR2 as YNFKEQ. The V and J ends lost 0 bases and 5 bases, in that order; junction bases with no gene match: 10. The CDR3 extends over 18 amino acids. The CDR3 loop is CASSQDTLGGLANNEQFF. CDR3 coding DNA: TGTGCCAGCAGCCAAGATACTTTGGGGGGACTAGCGAACAATGAGCAGTTCTTC.

The chain employs TRBV7-7 and TRBJ2-5; 7 nucleotides line up with TRBD1. This CDR3 spans 16 amino acids. The germline gives CDR1 SSHAT, CDR2 FNYEAQ (reference sequence). V lost 1 base, J lost 1 base, and 6 bases stayed unmatched. The DNA of the CDR3 is TGTGCCAGCAGCTTAGGGGCAGGGGGTCTCCAAGAGACCCAGTACTTC. Residues: CASSLGAGGLQETQYF.

This clone was seen a few times. The chain employs TRBV19 and TRBJ2-1, with no clear D. Trimming removed 3 bases from V and 9 bases from J, with 12 bases in between. Germline V gene sequence: CDR1 LNHDA, CDR2 SQIVND (reference sequence). This CDR3 contains 13 residues. In DNA form, the CDR3 reads TGTGCCAGTAGTATCGGTAACCTCGGTGAGCAGTTCTTC. Residues: CASSIGNLGEQFF. Supplemented by reference TRBV19 and TRBJ2-1, the full variable domain reads DGGITQSPKYLFRKEGQNVTLSCEQNLNHDAMYWYRQDPGQGLRLIYYSQIVNDFQKGDIAEGYSVSREKKESFPLTVTSAQKNPTAFYLCASSIGNLGEQFFGPGTRLTVL.

The V and J genes are TRBV10-1 and TRBJ1-5; D uncertain. The V end was cut by 3 bases, the J end by 6 bases, with 12 bases between. The CDR3 consists of 14 residues. Germline CDR1 reads WNHNN; CDR2 reads SYGVQD (reference sequence). This chain's CDR3 is CASSEAGLPQPQHF. The CDR3 bases are TGCGCCAGCAGTGAAGCTGGACTTCCTCAGCCCCAGCATTTT.

V gene TRBV28 combines with J gene TRBJ1-5; D gene uncertain. The CDR3 is 15 amino acids. Germline V lookup: CDR1 MDHEN, CDR2 SYDVKM. V dropped 6 bases and J dropped 2 bases, with 14 bases sitting between them. The DNA of the CDR3 is TGTGCCAGCAGCTTGGCGGCTCCCGGCAATCAGCCCCAGCATTTT. Its protein product is CASSLAAPGNQPQHF.

This clone turned up a few times. The chain employs TRBV14 and TRBJ1-1; the match to TRBD1 covers 8 bases. The CDR3 is made up of 15 amino acids. CDR1 and CDR2 (germline): SGHDN, FVKESK. V was pared by 4 bases and J by 5 bases, with 9 bases of the junction left unmatched. CDR3 sequence reads: CASSPSDRAGTEAFF. The DNA of the CDR3 is TGTGCCAGCAGCCCTTCGGACAGGGCGGGGACTGAAGCTTTCTTT.

This clone is a singleton in its sample. V is TRBV18 and J is TRBJ1-2, with D uncertain. The V end lost 2 bases, the J end lost 6 bases, and 19 bases lay between the germline ends. This CDR3 is 16 amino acids long. Germline CDR1 KGHSH, CDR2 LQKENI. In nucleotides, the CDR3 is TGTGCCAGCTCACCAATCGAAGTCTTCGGTTTGGATGGCTACACCTTC. Amino acids: CASSPIEVFGLDGYTF.

The J gene is TRBJ2-5, the V gene TRBV9, with D perhaps matching TRBD2 (7 bases). This CDR3 has 15 amino acids. V gave up 0 bases and J gave up 2 bases, with 11 bases separating them. Germline values: CDR1 SGDLS, CDR2 YYNGEE. The CDR3 spells CASSVAEGGQETQYF. In nucleotides, the CDR3 is TGTGCCAGCAGCGTAGCGGAGGGGGGGCAAGAGACCCAGTACTTC.

This clone has just one count. The J gene is TRBJ2-1, the V gene TRBV19, with D possibly TRBD2 on 6 matching bases. The germline CDR1 and CDR2 sequences are LNHDA and SQIVND (reference sequence). With 6 bases removed from V and 1 base from J, the gap between germline ends came to 31 bases. This CDR3 is built from 21 residues. CDR3: CASRPTRGRGRTPESYNEQFF. CDR3 in DNA: TGTGCCAGTAGGCCCACACGCGGGCGGGGCCGAACCCCTGAATCCTACAATGAGCAGTTCTTC.

The gene calls are TRBV11-2 and TRBJ2-7; 7 bases are a match to TRBD2. Germline V gives CDR1 SGHAT, CDR2 FQNNGV. The CDR3 runs to 13 residues. After removal of 3 bases from V and 2 bases from J, the junction contained 1 base not matched to a gene. This CDR3 reads CASSLGTTYEQYF. The CDR3 nucleotides are TGTGCCAGCAGCTTGGGGACTACCTACGAGCAGTACTTC. Full variable domain (missing parts from reference TRBV11-2 and TRBJ2-7): EAGVAQSPRYKIIEKRQSVAFWCNPISGHATLYWYQQILGQGPKLLIQFQNNGVVDDSQLPKDRFSAERLKGVDSTLKIQPAKLEDSAVYLCASSLGTTYEQYFGPGTRLTVT.

The rearrangement uses TRBV11-2 and TRBJ2-7; TRBD2 agrees at 8 bases. Germline CDR1 SGHAT, CDR2 FQNNGV. V lost 1 base, J lost 2 bases, and 4 bases stayed unmatched. This CDR3 contains 15 residues. CDR3: CASSLVSGATYEQYF. The CDR3 nucleotides read TGTGCCAGCAGCTTAGTTAGCGGGGCAACCTACGAGCAGTACTTC.

This chain joins TRBV21-1 and TRBJ1-5. TRBV21-1 is flagged as a pseudogene. This CDR3 spans 16 amino acids. The CDR3 DNA reads TGTGCCAGCAGCAAAGAAGGGACTTACCGCAATCAGCCCCAGCATTTT. Its translation is CASSKEGTYRNQPQHF.

The chain links TRBV19 to TRBJ2-7; 10 bases align to TRBD1. V was clipped by 7 bases and J by 7 bases; unmatched bases: 10. From germline, CDR1 is LNHDA and CDR2 SQIVND (reference sequence). The CDR3 totals 14 residues. The CDR3 sequence: CASKPGQGIGEQYF. The DNA of the CDR3 is TGTGCCAGTAAACCGGGACAGGGGATCGGAGAGCAGTACTTC.

The rearrangement joins TRBV18 to TRBJ1-2, with a weak D call TRBD1 (6 bases). Trimming took 4 bases from V and 6 from J, leaving 21 bases between them. Germline-derived CDR1 and CDR2 are KGHSH and LQKENI. The CDR3 sequence is 16 residues long. The chain's CDR3 is CASSRGPGGREDGYTF. The CDR3 bases are TGTGCCAGCTCACGGGGTCCTGGGGGCCGAGAGGATGGCTACACCTTC.

The chain has TRBV21-1 and TRBJ2-2; TRBD2 was called by the table and not checked on the DNA. TRBV21-1 is a pseudogene locus. The CDR3 contains 15 residues. For the CDR3, the DNA is TGTGCCAGCGGGGGACTAGCGGGAGCGCCCGGGGAGCTGTTTTTT. Amino acid sequence: CASGGLAGAPGELFF.

This clone was seen more than once but under ten times. The chain couples TRBV7-2 to TRBJ1-5; the D is unclear. This CDR3 is built from 13 residues. The germline V and J ends were trimmed by 5 bases and 4 bases, with 9 bases remaining between them. Germline CDR1 reads SGHTA; CDR2 reads FQGNSA. The CDR3 loop is CASSLQSNQPQHF. The CDR3 nucleotides read TGTGCCAGCAGCCTACAGTCTAATCAGCCCCAGCATTTT.

CDR3 protein: CASSSDRGLTEAFF. In nucleotides, the CDR3 is TGTGCCAGCAGTTCAGACAGGGGGCTTACTGAAGCTTTCTTT. The chain employs TRBV6-6 and TRBJ1-1, with 10 bases identical to TRBD1. Germline CDR1 and CDR2: MNHNY and SVGAGI (reference sequence). J was trimmed by 5 bases and V by 4 bases; bases with no gene match: 4. The CDR3 has 14 residues.

The chain employs TRBV9 and TRBJ2-3; TRBD2 aligns across 11 bases. The trim removed 0 bases at V and 6 bases at J, leaving 6 bases unmatched. CDR3 length: 16 amino acids. Germline CDR1 is SGDLS and CDR2 is YYNGEE. CDR3 sequence reads: CASSVEVAGGMDTQYF. CDR3 in DNA: TGTGCCAGCAGCGTAGAGGTAGCGGGAGGGATGGATACGCAGTATTTT.

This clone was picked up a small number of times. V gene TRBV28 combines with J gene TRBJ2-1, with 8 bases identical to TRBD2. Germline CDR1 MDHEN, CDR2 SYDVKM. The CDR3 runs 15 residues. Trimming cost V 5 bases and J 4 bases; bases outside gene matches: 7. As DNA, the CDR3 is TGTGCCAGCAGTCCCGGGACTAGAGAGTACAATGAGCAGTTCTTC. Its translation: CASSPGTREYNEQFF.

The chain couples TRBV5-6 to TRBJ1-1, with unresolved D. The V gene's germline CDR1 is SGHDT and CDR2 YYEEEE. Between the trimmed V and J ends, which lost 1 base and 5 bases, there was a span of 12 bases. The CDR3 is 14 residues long. The chain's CDR3 is CASSLRRVGTEAFF. CDR3 DNA: TGTGCCAGCAGCTTGAGGCGGGTTGGGACTGAAGCTTTCTTT.

V and J are TRBV18 and TRBJ2-3, with 10 positions matching TRBD2. Per germline, CDR1 KGHSH and CDR2 LQKENI. This CDR3 contains 15 residues. J gave up 4 bases and V 6 bases, and 7 bases lay outside the gene matches. Written as DNA, the CDR3 is TGTGCCAGCTCGGTAGCGGGAGGAATGTCAGATACGCAGTATTTT. It translates to CASSVAGGMSDTQYF.

V usage is TRBV19 and J usage is TRBJ2-5; possibly TRBD2 for D (6 bases). This CDR3 comprises 14 residues. CDR1 is LNHDA and CDR2 is SQIVND in the germline V gene (reference sequence). V was shortened by 2 bases and J by 5 bases, with 12 bases between the two germline ends. The CDR3: CASSIRPRGETQYF. CDR3 nucleotide sequence: TGTGCCAGTAGTATACGTCCCCGGGGGGAGACCCAGTACTTC.